The 10 T cell receptor beta chains below were found in one sample sequenced in a study of blood T cell repertoires in COVID-19. Sequencing used immunoSEQ multiplex PCR; TCRdb keeps in-frame clones, though not all of them. The sample shows 150,000 to 200,000 clones, around 76% of them seen only once. Sequences were obtained from peripheral blood. The receptors originated from a woman between 50 and 59 years old with active or convalescent COVID-19.

The CDR3 spells CASSYSSWGVNQPQHF. The DNA of the CDR3 is TGTGCCAGCAGCTATTCCTCGTGGGGGGTAAATCAGCCCCAGCATTTT. The rearrangement uses TRBV3-1 (or the pseudogene TRBV3-2) and TRBJ1-5; tentatively, D is TRBD1 (5 bases). CDR3 length: 16 residues. Trimming pared 5 bases from V and 4 bases from J, leaving 18 bases between. Germline CDR1 LGHDT, CDR2 YNNKEL (reference sequence).

This clone was found a few times. This sequence joins TRBV2 and TRBJ2-1, with 11 bases matching TRBD2. The V gene's germline CDR1 is SNHLY and CDR2 FYNNEI. This CDR3 is built from 14 residues. The V and J ends lost 6 bases and 3 bases, in that order; junction bases with no gene match: 1. The CDR3 is CASRLAGVYNEQFF. The CDR3 DNA sequence: TGTGCCAGCAGACTAGCGGGGGTCTACAATGAGCAGTTCTTC. Full variable domain (rest looked up from reference TRBV2 and TRBJ2-1): EPEVTQTPSHQVTQMGQEVILRCVPISNHLYFYWYRQILGQKVEFLVSFYNNEISEKSEIFDDQFSVERPDGSNFTLKIRSTKLEDSAMYFCASRLAGVYNEQFFGPGTRLTVL.

This chain connects TRBV19 to TRBJ1-1; D is perhaps TRBD1 (6 bases). V was cut by 2 bases and J by 0 bases, with 16 bases left in between. The CDR3 length is 17 residues. The germline gives CDR1 LNHDA, CDR2 SQIVND (reference sequence). CDR3 nucleotides: TGTGCCAGTAGTATAACGGACAGCTACTTCTTGAACACTGAAGCTTTCTTT. This gives the protein CASSITDSYFLNTEAFF.

V gene TRBV30 combines with J gene TRBJ1-2, with a possible D match to TRBD1 (5 bases). From germline, CDR1 is GTSNPN and CDR2 SVGIG (reference sequence). V lost 3 bases and J 8 bases, leaving 16 bases between the germline ends. The CDR3 runs to 13 residues. As DNA, the CDR3 is TGTGCCTGGAGCTCGGGAGGGGCGGTAGGCTACACCTTC. This codes for CAWSSGGAVGYTF.

The rearrangement links TRBV30 to TRBJ1-1; D may be TRBD1 (5 bases). The germline CDR1 and CDR2 sequences are GTSNPN and SVGIG (reference sequence). The CDR3 loop spans 14 amino acids. The V gene lost 0 bases and the J gene lost 4 bases, with 12 bases spanning the gap. The CDR3 DNA is TGTGCCTGGAGTGTGGGGCAGGTACGCACTGAAGCTTTCTTT. Amino acid sequence: CAWSVGQVRTEAFF.

This clone appeared once. The CDR3 DNA is TGTGCCAGCAAGACTAGCGGGGGGGCGTACGAGCAGTACTTC. It is translated as CASKTSGGAYEQYF. The V call is TRBV2, the J call TRBJ2-7; 14 positions agree with TRBD2. The J segment lost 4 bases and the V segment lost 7 bases, leaving 3 bases of the junction unmatched. The CDR3 is 14 residues long. Germline assignment: CDR1 SNHLY and CDR2 FYNNEI.

This chain joins TRBV6-6 and TRBJ2-7; D is uncertain. CDR3 length equals 13 residues. The germline CDR1 and CDR2 sequences are MNHNY and SVGAGI (reference sequence). The V end lost 3 bases, the J end lost 2 bases, and 8 bases lay between the germline ends. The CDR3 sequence: CASSYDTPYEQYF. CDR3 sequence (DNA): TGTGCCAGCAGTTATGACACTCCCTACGAGCAGTACTTC.

This chain joins TRBV24-1 and TRBJ2-1; a weak D match, TRBD2 (6 bases). The CDR3 is 15 amino acids. The germline gives CDR1 KGHDR, CDR2 SFDVKD. Trimming stripped 5 bases from V and 4 bases from J, with 14 bases between. This chain's CDR3 is CATSAFTSTYNEQFF. DNA of the CDR3: TGTGCCACCAGTGCTTTTACTAGCACGTACAATGAGCAGTTCTTC.

This sequence joins TRBV28 and TRBJ2-7, with 7 positions matching TRBD2. The germline V gene encodes CDR1 MDHEN and CDR2 SYDVKM. The V gene end was trimmed by 1 base and the J gene end by 6 bases; junction bases not matched to a gene: 3. The CDR3 totals 13 residues. CDR3 amino acids: CASSLSAGAEQYF. CDR3 nucleotide sequence: TGTGCCAGCAGTTTATCTGCGGGAGCCGAGCAGTACTTC. The whole variable domain, filled in from reference TRBV28 and TRBJ2-7, reads DVKVTQSSRYLVKRTGEKVFLECVQDMDHENMFWYRQDPGLGLRLIYFSYDVKMKEKGDIPEGYSVSREKKERFSLILESASTNQTSMYLCASSLSAGAEQYFGPGTRLTVT.

This clone was seen only a few times. The CDR3 DNA follows: TGCGCCAGCAGCCAAGATCGGGGGGCTGGAAACACCATATATTTT. Protein product: CASSQDRGAGNTIYF. The rearrangement uses TRBV4-1 and TRBJ1-3; possible D gene TRBD1, 5 bases. V was shortened by 0 bases and J by 2 bases, with 8 bases between the two germline ends. CDR1 MGHRA and CDR2 YSYEKL come from the germline V gene. The CDR3 extends over 15 amino acids.